This TCR beta chain was captured by sequencing in a study of identical twins. This CDR3 comprises 13 residues. Germline CDR1 and CDR2: SQVTM and ANQGSEA. Trimming removed 1 base from V and 4 bases from J, with 11 bases in between. General observations from the study: In drawing conclusions, the study used cross-sectional statistical analysis and did not follow the same donors. Cord blood beta clonotypes that were abundant carried fewer insertions, and memory repertoires showed no such trend.

The authors used template switching to add a universal primer site and gave cDNA unique molecular identifiers. TCRdb used MiXCR to reprocess the 5' RACE reads, holding one entry per CDR3 protein. The top ten clones hold approximately 14% of a sample with about 720,000 distinct CDR3 sequences, 15% to 20% of them seen once. This clonotype was seen a few times. Its antigen remains unidentified. The data also belong to a second study, concerning T cells expressing NK-cell markers. That work states: In several donors, dominant CD3+CD56+NKG2C+ clonotypes ranked among the top 10 CD8+ clonotypes.

The clonotype originates from a young woman in good health. The sample comprised PBMCs. The rearrangement links TRBV29-1 to TRBJ2-7, with D possibly being TRBD1 or TRBD2 (6 bases each). CDR3 DNA: TGCAGCGTTGAAGGGAGAGGGGGGTACGAGCAGTACTTC. Translating gives CSVEGRGGYEQYF.